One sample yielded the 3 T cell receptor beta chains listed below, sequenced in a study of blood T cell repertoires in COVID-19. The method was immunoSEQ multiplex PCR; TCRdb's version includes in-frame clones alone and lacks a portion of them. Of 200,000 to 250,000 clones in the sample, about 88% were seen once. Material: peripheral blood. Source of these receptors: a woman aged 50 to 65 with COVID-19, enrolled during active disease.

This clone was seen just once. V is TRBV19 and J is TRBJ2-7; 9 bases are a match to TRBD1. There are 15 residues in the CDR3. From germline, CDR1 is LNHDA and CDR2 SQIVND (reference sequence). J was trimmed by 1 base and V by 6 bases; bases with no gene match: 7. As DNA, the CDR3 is TGTGCCAGTAGCACACCGACAGGGGGGTCCTACGAGCAGTACGTC. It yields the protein CASSTPTGGSYEQYV.

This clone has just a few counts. CDR3 DNA sequence: TGTGCCAGTAGCACAGGGGGGTTCTACGAGCAGTACTTC. This translates into CASSTGGFYEQYF. The genes are TRBV19 and TRBJ2-7; 8 nucleotides line up with TRBD1. The CDR3 covers 13 residues. Germline loops: CDR1 LNHDA, CDR2 SQIVND (reference sequence). Germline trimming cut 6 bases from V and 3 bases from J; bases unmatched to any gene: 4.

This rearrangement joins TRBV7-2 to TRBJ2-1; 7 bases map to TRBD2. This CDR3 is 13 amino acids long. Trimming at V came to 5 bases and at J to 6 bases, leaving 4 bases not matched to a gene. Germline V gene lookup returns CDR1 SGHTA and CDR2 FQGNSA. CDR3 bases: TGTGCCAGCAGCCTGGGGGGGGGCAATGAGCAGTTCTTC. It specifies CASSLGGGNEQFF.